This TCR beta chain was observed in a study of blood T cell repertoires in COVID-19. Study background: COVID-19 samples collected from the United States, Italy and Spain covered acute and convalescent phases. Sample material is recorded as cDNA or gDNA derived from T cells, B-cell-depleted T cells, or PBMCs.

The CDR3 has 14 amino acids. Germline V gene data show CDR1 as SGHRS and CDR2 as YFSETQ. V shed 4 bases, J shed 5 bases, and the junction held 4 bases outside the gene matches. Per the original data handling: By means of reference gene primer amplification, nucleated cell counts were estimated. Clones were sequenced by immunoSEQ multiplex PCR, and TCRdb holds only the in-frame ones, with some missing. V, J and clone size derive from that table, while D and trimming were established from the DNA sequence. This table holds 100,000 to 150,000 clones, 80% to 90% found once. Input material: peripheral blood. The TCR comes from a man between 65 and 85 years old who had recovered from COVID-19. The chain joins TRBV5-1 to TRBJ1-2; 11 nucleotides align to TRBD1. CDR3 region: CASSPGTGGYGYTF. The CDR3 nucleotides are TGCGCCAGCAGCCCCGGGACAGGGGGATATGGCTACACCTTC.